The 18 T cell receptor beta chains presented below share a single source sample, sequenced in a study of T cell repertoires in cytomegalovirus infection. Their specific antigens are unknown. From the reads, TCRdb called clonotypes with MiXCR, one entry per CDR3 protein. The repertoire consists of around 430,000 distinct CDR3 sequences, with approximately 40% occurring once and the leading ten covering 35% to 50%. This sample comprised cultured PBMCs, obtained from culture after CMV antigen stimulation. These TCRs come from a human donor in good health (CMV status not recorded). Some clones in this sample may be carry-over from other donors' samples.

This clonotype came up a few times. CDR3 in DNA: TGTGCCAGCAGCTTCCAGGAGAGGGATACGCAGTATTTT. Amino acid sequence: CASSFQERDTQYF. V is TRBV7-6 and J is TRBJ2-3; D uncertain. Deletions cut 3 bases from V and 6 bases from J, with 10 bases between. Germline V lookup: CDR1 SGHVS, CDR2 FNYEAQ. This CDR3 contains 13 residues. The entire variable domain, with the rest obtained from reference TRBV7-6 and TRBJ2-3, is as follows: GAGVSQSPRYKVTKRGQDVALRCDPISGHVSLYWYRQALGQGPEFLTYFNYEAQQDKSGLPNDRFSAERPEGSISTLTIQRTEQRDSAMYRCASSFQERDTQYFGPGTRLTVL.

The rearrangement links TRBV20-1 to TRBJ2-1; D is perhaps TRBD2 (7 bases). Between the trimmed V and J ends, which lost 1 base and 15 bases, there was a span of 19 bases. There are 13 residues in the CDR3. Germline CDR1 and CDR2: DFQATT and SNEGSKA (reference sequence). CDR3 sequence reads: CSARAAGASPGFF. CDR3 sequence (DNA): TGCAGTGCTAGAGCTGCGGGGGCTTCGCCGGGGTTCTTC.

This clonotype was picked up a small number of times. The chain links TRBV10-3 to TRBJ2-5; 7 bases fit TRBD2. CDR3 length: 15 residues. Looked up from germline, CDR1 is ENHRY and CDR2 is SYGVKD. After removal of 3 bases from V and 5 bases from J, the junction contained 9 bases not matched to a gene. In nucleotides, the CDR3 is TGTGCCATCAGTGATAAGGGCGGGGGAATGGAGACCCAGTACTTC. Encoded protein: CAISDKGGGMETQYF.

This clonotype was seen more than once but under ten times. The rearrangement uses TRBV11-2 and TRBJ2-4; D remains unclear. The V and J ends lost 5 bases and 7 bases respectively, with 6 bases between them. The V gene's germline CDR1 is SGHAT and CDR2 FQNNGV. The length of the CDR3 is 11 residues. CDR3 in DNA: TGTGCCAGCAGCCTCCTTAACATTCAGTACTTC. Its translation: CASSLLNIQYF. Together with reference TRBV11-2 and TRBJ2-4, the CDR3 gives the full variable domain: EAGVAQSPRYKIIEKRQSVAFWCNPISGHATLYWYQQILGQGPKLLIQFQNNGVVDDSQLPKDRFSAERLKGVDSTLKIQPAKLEDSAVYLCASSLLNIQYFGAGTRLSVL.

The chain is built from TRBV12-3 or TRBV12-4 and TRBJ1-5; tentatively, D is TRBD1 (6 bases). The V end lost 5 bases, the J end lost 5 bases, and 10 bases lay between the germline ends. CDR3 size: 13 residues. CDR3 nucleotides: TGTGCCAGCAGTGAACAGGGTCATCAGCCCCAGCATTTT. Translating it yields CASSEQGHQPQHF.

The chain is built from TRBV7-9 and TRBJ1-2; 7 bases map to TRBD1. Germline lookup yields CDR1 SEHNR and CDR2 FQNEAQ (reference sequence). This CDR3 has 16 residues. J was trimmed by 5 bases and V by 2 bases; bases with no gene match: 11. The CDR3 region has the DNA TGTGCCAGCAGCTTACGACCAACAGGGGAAGGATATGGCTACACCTTC. Its translation is CASSLRPTGEGYGYTF.

This chain links TRBV19 with TRBJ1-6; the D is unclear. Between the trimmed V and J ends, which lost 3 bases and 2 bases, there was a span of 11 bases. CDR1 is LNHDA and CDR2 is SQIVND in the germline V gene (reference sequence). This CDR3 comprises 16 residues. CDR3 sequence: CASSMSTEAYNSPLHF. For the CDR3, the DNA is TGTGCCAGTAGTATGTCCACAGAGGCCTATAATTCACCCCTCCACTTT.

This clonotype turned up a few times. V is TRBV6-2 or TRBV6-3 and J is TRBJ2-2; 9 bases are a match to TRBD1. This CDR3 has 14 residues. CDR1 and CDR2 from the germline V gene are MNHEY and SVGEGT. The V segment lost 4 bases and the J segment 6 bases; nucleotides outside the gene matches: 3. For the CDR3, the DNA is TGTGCCAGCAGTTGGGGACAGGGCCCCGGGGAGCTGTTTTTT. Translating gives CASSWGQGPGELFF.

This chain uses TRBV12-3 or TRBV12-4 with TRBJ2-7; D unclear. The CDR3 is 13 residues long. V gave up 6 bases and J gave up 1 base, with 10 bases separating them. CDR3 DNA sequence: TGTGCCAGCAGACTTGGTAATTCCTACGAGCAGTACTTC. Protein product: CASRLGNSYEQYF.

This clonotype has more than one count but fewer than ten. The rearrangement joins TRBV18 to TRBJ2-2, with D perhaps matching TRBD1 or TRBD2 (5 bases each). Germline CDR1 reads KGHSH; CDR2 reads LQKENI. The V gene lost 5 bases and the J gene lost 1 base, with 8 bases spanning the gap. The CDR3 sequence is 14 residues long. The CDR3 DNA follows: TGTGCCAGCTCAGGGACCCAGAACACCGGGGAGCTGTTTTTT. Translating gives CASSGTQNTGELFF.

The chain combines TRBV20-1 with TRBJ1-5; possibly TRBD1 for D (5 bases). Germline V gene sequence: CDR1 DFQATT, CDR2 SNEGSKA (reference sequence). This CDR3 region has 14 residues. V lost 1 base, J lost 1 base, and 8 bases lay in between. The DNA of the CDR3 is TGCAGTGCTAGAGGAACAGGAAGCAATCAGCCCCAGCATTTT. Protein sequence: CSARGTGSNQPQHF.

The sample holds many counts of this clonotype. V is TRBV7-8 and J is TRBJ2-5, with D possibly being TRBD2 (7 bases). Germline CDR1 is SGHVS and CDR2 is FQNEAQ. The V end was cut by 5 bases, the J end by 4 bases, with 17 bases between. The CDR3 extends over 15 amino acids. CDR3 region: CASSPGRGAPETQYF. CDR3 in DNA: TGTGCCAGCAGCCCTGGTCGGGGGGCCCCAGAGACCCAGTACTTC. The full variable domain, in which reference TRBV7-8 and TRBJ2-5 provide the parts outside the CDR3, is GAGVSQSPRYKVAKRGQDVALRCDPISGHVSLFWYQQALGQGPEFLTYFQNEAQLDKSGLPSDRFFAERPEGSVSTLKIQRTQQEDSAVYLCASSPGRGAPETQYFGPGTRLLVL.

This clonotype was recorded a few times. This chain uses TRBV7-9 with TRBJ1-1; TRBD1 agrees at 7 bases. J gave up 2 bases and V 5 bases, and 11 bases lay outside the gene matches. The CDR3 spans 16 residues. Germline V CDR1 and CDR2: SEHNR, FQNEAQ (reference sequence). CDR3 region: CASSVNYRGVNTEAFF. CDR3 DNA sequence: TGTGCCAGCAGCGTAAATTACAGGGGAGTAAACACTGAAGCTTTCTTT. Full variable domain (rest looked up from reference TRBV7-9 and TRBJ1-1): DTGVSQNPRHKITKRGQNVTFRCDPISEHNRLYWYRQTLGQGPEFLTYFQNEAQLEKSRLLSDRFSAERPKGSFSTLEIQRTEQGDSAMYLCASSVNYRGVNTEAFFGQGTRLTVV.

This clonotype has ten or more counts. This chain links TRBV7-2 with TRBJ1-5, with TRBD1 matching 8 bases. This CDR3 spans 14 amino acids. The junction had 4 bases not matched to a gene; V was cut back by 5 bases and J by 4 bases. Germline V gives CDR1 SGHTA, CDR2 FQGNSA. The CDR3 DNA reads as TGTGCCAGCAGCATTCGACAGGGGAATCAGCCCCAGCATTTT. It specifies CASSIRQGNQPQHF. Full variable domain (rest looked up from reference TRBV7-2 and TRBJ1-5): GAGVSQSPSNKVTEKGKDVELRCDPISGHTALYWYRQSLGQGLEFLIYFQGNSAPDKSGLPSDRFSAERTGGSVSTLTIQRTQQEDSAVYLCASSIRQGNQPQHFGDGTRLSIL.

The chain joins TRBV7-9 to TRBJ2-1; D gene unclear. V gave up 6 bases and J gave up 4 bases, with 10 bases separating them. The CDR3 covers 13 residues. Germline V gene lookup returns CDR1 SEHNR and CDR2 FQNEAQ (reference sequence). CDR3 sequence: CASSTDNYNEQFF. The CDR3 bases are TGTGCCAGCAGTACCGACAATTACAATGAGCAGTTCTTC.

There are many counts of this clonotype. The V gene is TRBV11-2, the J gene TRBJ2-7; the D call may be TRBD1 or TRBD2 (5 bases each). Germline V lookup: CDR1 SGHAT, CDR2 FQNNGV. The CDR3 has 16 residues. Trimming took 1 base from V and 1 from J, leaving 14 bases between them. The CDR3 DNA reads as TGTGCCAGCAGCTTAGGGACAATTACGGGGTCCTACGAGCAGTACTTC. Protein: CASSLGTITGSYEQYF.

This clonotype was counted only a few times. This chain uses TRBV7-2 with TRBJ2-5, with TRBD1 matching 8 bases. From germline, CDR1 is SGHTA and CDR2 FQGNSA. CDR3 size: 14 residues. V lost 5 bases and J lost 3; bases outside the gene matches: 5. The CDR3 is CASSRGQGEETQYF. In nucleotides, the CDR3 is TGTGCCAGCAGCCGCGGACAGGGCGAAGAGACCCAGTACTTC. Based on the CDR3 plus reference TRBV7-2 and TRBJ2-5, the full variable domain is GAGVSQSPSNKVTEKGKDVELRCDPISGHTALYWYRQSLGQGLEFLIYFQGNSAPDKSGLPSDRFSAERTGGSVSTLTIQRTQQEDSAVYLCASSRGQGEETQYFGPGTRLLVL.

This clonotype came up many times. The genes are TRBV7-2 and TRBJ1-4; D unresolved. V was trimmed by 3 bases and J by 0 bases, leaving 5 bases between them. Germline V CDR1 and CDR2: SGHTA, FQGNSA. This CDR3 contains 14 residues. The CDR3 bases are TGTGCCAGCAGCTTTACACCAACTAATGAAAAACTGTTTTTT. Amino acids: CASSFTPTNEKLFF. The full variable domain, completed using reference TRBV7-2 and TRBJ1-4, is GAGVSQSPSNKVTEKGKDVELRCDPISGHTALYWYRQSLGQGLEFLIYFQGNSAPDKSGLPSDRFSAERTGGSVSTLTIQRTQQEDSAVYLCASSFTPTNEKLFFGSGTQLSVL.